Below are 11 T cell receptor beta chains sequenced from a single sample in a study of T cell responses to AZD1222 COVID-19 vaccine. Method: immunoSEQ multiplex PCR; TCRdb's copy keeps in-frame clones and lacks some. Of about 130,000 clones in the sample, approximately 93% were seen once. The material sequenced was peripheral blood, taken on day 0 of AZD1222 vaccination. The receptors originated from an adult in good health.

This clone was recorded only once. V usage is TRBV2 and J usage is TRBJ2-3; D is ambiguous. V lost 8 bases and J 0 bases, leaving 15 bases between the germline ends. In germline, CDR1 is SNHLY, CDR2 FYNNEI. The CDR3 covers 15 residues. The CDR3 DNA reads as TGTGCCAGCGGCCAGAACGAACTGAGCACAGATACGCAGTATTTT. Translation gives CASGQNELSTDTQYF.

This clone was observed once. This chain links TRBV6-5 with TRBJ2-5, with 10 bases fitting TRBD2. The CDR3 sequence is 16 residues long. V shed 4 bases and J 3 bases; nucleotides not matched to a gene: 8. From germline, CDR1 is MNHEY and CDR2 SVGAGI. The CDR3 region is CASSSWTSGGKETQYF. CDR3 in DNA: TGTGCCAGCAGTTCGTGGACTAGCGGAGGGAAAGAGACCCAGTACTTC.

The DNA for the CDR3 is TGTGCCAGCAGTTGGCAGAGGGGCAATCAGCCCCAGCATTTT. The encoded protein is CASSWQRGNQPQHF. V and J are TRBV6-5 and TRBJ1-5; D gene uncertain. Germline-derived CDR1 and CDR2 are MNHEY and SVGAGI. CDR3 length: 14 residues. The V gene lost 4 bases and the J gene lost 2 bases, with 9 bases spanning the gap.

This chain links TRBV5-1 with TRBJ1-1, with unresolved D. Trimming removed 4 bases at V and 1 base at J, with 8 bases between. The CDR3 spans 13 residues. Germline V gives CDR1 SGHRS, CDR2 YFSETQ. CDR3 in amino acids: CASSPVGNTEAFF. CDR3 nucleotide sequence: TGCGCCAGCAGCCCCGTGGGGAACACTGAAGCTTTCTTT.

V and J are TRBV10-1 and TRBJ1-3; D not certain. The V end lost 2 bases, the J end lost 4 bases, and 12 bases lay between the germline ends. The CDR3 is 15 residues long. Germline loops: CDR1 WNHNN, CDR2 SYGVQD (reference sequence). CDR3 region: CASSETTLGGNTIYF. The CDR3 DNA reads as TGCGCCAGCAGTGAGACCACTCTTGGAGGAAACACCATATATTTT.

The V and J genes are TRBV6-5 and TRBJ1-2; D unresolved. The germline V gene encodes CDR1 MNHEY and CDR2 SVGAGI. Trimming took off 5 bases at V and 3 bases at J, with 16 bases between the two ends. CDR3 length equals 15 residues. This chain's CDR3 is CASSLYIPGDYGYTF. DNA for the CDR3: TGTGCCAGCAGTCTTTACATCCCGGGAGACTATGGCTACACCTTC.

The CDR3 protein is CASSPGLAGAKDTQYF. CDR3 DNA: TGTGCCAGCAGTCCCGGACTAGCGGGAGCCAAAGATACGCAGTATTTT. This chain links TRBV28 with TRBJ2-3, with 13 nucleotides matching TRBD2. Germline CDR1 and CDR2: MDHEN and SYDVKM. The V segment lost 5 bases and the J segment 5 bases; nucleotides outside the gene matches: 7. The CDR3 runs 16 residues.

This chain joins TRBV7-6 and TRBJ2-2, with D unclear. The CDR3 totals 16 residues. Germline V gene sequence: CDR1 SGHVS, CDR2 FNYEAQ. Trimming left V 1 base short and J 6 bases short, with 15 bases between. The CDR3 protein is CASSLVAGLSAGELFF. The CDR3 nucleotides are TGTGCCAGCAGCTTAGTGGCCGGGTTAAGCGCCGGGGAGCTGTTTTTT.

The rearrangement uses TRBV28 and TRBJ1-2; D is ambiguous. V lost 1 base to trimming and J lost 5 bases, with 5 bases between them. CDR3 length: 12 amino acids. CDR1 MDHEN and CDR2 SYDVKM come from the germline V gene. The CDR3 region has the DNA TGTGCCAGCAGTTTATTGGGTTATGGCTACACCTTC. As protein: CASSLLGYGYTF.

This chain uses TRBV6-5 with TRBJ1-1; TRBD1 aligns across 7 bases. The J segment lost 6 bases and the V segment lost 7 bases, leaving 14 bases of the junction unmatched. Germline V gene data show CDR1 as MNHEY and CDR2 as SVGAGI. The CDR3 has 15 residues. The CDR3 region is CASNPDRREGAEAFF. The CDR3 bases are TGTGCCAGCAATCCGGACAGGAGGGAGGGTGCTGAAGCTTTCTTT.

The CDR3 spells CSWGGGGYTF. The CDR3 nucleotides are TGCAGTTGGGGGGGCGGTGGCTACACCTTC. This chain uses TRBV20-1 with TRBJ1-2, with D tentatively TRBD1 (6 bases). Germline values: CDR1 DFQATT, CDR2 SNEGSKA (reference sequence). The CDR3 covers 10 residues. V lost 8 bases and J 7 bases, leaving 11 bases between the germline ends.